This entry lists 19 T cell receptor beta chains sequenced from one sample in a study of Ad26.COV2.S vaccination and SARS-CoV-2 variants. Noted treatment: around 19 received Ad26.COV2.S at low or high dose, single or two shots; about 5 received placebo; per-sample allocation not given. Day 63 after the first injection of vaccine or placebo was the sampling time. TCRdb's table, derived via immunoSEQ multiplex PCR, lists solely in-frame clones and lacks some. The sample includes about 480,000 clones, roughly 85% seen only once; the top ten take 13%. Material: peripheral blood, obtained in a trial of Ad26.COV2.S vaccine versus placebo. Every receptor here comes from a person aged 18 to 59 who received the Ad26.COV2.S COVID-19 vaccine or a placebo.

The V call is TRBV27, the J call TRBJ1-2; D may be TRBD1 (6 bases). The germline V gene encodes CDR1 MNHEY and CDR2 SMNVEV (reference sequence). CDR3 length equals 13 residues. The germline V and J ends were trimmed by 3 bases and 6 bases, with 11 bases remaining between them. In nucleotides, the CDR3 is TGTGCCAGCAGTTTCAGGGGCCGGCATGGCTACACCTTC. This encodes CASSFRGRHGYTF.

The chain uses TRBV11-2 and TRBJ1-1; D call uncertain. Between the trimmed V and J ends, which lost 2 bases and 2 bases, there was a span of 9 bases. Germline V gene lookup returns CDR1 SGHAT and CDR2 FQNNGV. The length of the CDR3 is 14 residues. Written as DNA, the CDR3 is TGTGCCAGCAGCTTATTCGGTAGAAACACTGAAGCTTTCTTT. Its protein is CASSLFGRNTEAFF.

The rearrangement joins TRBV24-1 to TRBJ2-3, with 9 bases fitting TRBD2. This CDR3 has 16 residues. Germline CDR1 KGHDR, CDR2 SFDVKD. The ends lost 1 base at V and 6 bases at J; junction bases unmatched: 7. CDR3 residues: CATSDLRREGRDTQYF. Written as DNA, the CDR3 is TGTGCCACCAGTGATTTAAGGCGGGAGGGCCGCGATACGCAGTATTTT.

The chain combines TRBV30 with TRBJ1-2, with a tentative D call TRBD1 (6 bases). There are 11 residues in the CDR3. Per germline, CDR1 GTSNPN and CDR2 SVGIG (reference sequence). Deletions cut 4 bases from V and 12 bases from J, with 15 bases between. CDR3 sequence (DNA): TGTGCCTGGACCGCCATGGACAGCCACACCTTC. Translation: CAWTAMDSHTF.

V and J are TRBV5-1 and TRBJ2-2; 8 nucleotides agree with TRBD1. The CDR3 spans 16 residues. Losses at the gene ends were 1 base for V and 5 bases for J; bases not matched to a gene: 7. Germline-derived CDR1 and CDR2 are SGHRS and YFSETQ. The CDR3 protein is CASSLNGQGSTGELFF. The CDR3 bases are TGCGCCAGCAGCTTGAATGGACAGGGATCGACCGGGGAGCTGTTTTTT.

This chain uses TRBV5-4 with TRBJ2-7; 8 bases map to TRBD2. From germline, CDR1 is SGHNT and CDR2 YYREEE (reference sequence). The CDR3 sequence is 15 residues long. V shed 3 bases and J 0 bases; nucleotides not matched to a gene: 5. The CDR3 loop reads CASSSKAGASYEQYF. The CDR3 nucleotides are TGTGCCAGCAGCTCTAAAGCGGGAGCCTCCTACGAGCAGTACTTC. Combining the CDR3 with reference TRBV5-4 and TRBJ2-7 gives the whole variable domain ETGVTQSPTHLIKTRGQQVTLRCSSQSGHNTVSWYQQALGQGPQFIFQYYREEENGRGNFPPRFSGLQFPNYSSELNVNALELDDSALYLCASSSKAGASYEQYFGPGTRLTVT.

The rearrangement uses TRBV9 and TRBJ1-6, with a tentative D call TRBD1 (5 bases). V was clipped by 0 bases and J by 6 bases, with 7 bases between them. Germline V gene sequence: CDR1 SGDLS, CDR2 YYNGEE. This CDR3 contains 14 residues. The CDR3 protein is CASSVAGPNSPLHF. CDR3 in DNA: TGTGCCAGCAGCGTAGCAGGGCCTAATTCACCCCTCCACTTT. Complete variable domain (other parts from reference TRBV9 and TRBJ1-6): DSGVTQTPKHLITATGQRVTLRCSPRSGDLSVYWYQQSLDQGLQFLIQYYNGEERAKGNILERFSAQQFPDLHSELNLSSLELGDSALYFCASSVAGPNSPLHFGNGTRLTVT.

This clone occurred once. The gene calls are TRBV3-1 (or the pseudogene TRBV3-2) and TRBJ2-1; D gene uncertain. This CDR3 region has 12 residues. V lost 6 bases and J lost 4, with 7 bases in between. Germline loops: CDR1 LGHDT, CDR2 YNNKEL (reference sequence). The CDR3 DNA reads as TGTGCCAGCAGGGGGAATTACAATGAGCAGTTCTTC. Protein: CASRGNYNEQFF.

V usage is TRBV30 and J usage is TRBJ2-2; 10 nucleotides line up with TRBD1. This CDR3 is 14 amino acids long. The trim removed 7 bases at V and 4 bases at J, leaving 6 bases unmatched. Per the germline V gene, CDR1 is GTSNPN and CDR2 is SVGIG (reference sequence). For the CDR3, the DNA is TGTGCCTCAGGGACAGGGGTGAGCACCGGGGAGCTGTTTTTT. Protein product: CASGTGVSTGELFF.

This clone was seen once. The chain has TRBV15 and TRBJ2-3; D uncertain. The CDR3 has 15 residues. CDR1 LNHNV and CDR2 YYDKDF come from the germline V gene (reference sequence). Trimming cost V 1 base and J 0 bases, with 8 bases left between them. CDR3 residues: CATSRALDSTDTQYF. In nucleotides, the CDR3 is TGTGCCACCAGCAGAGCGCTGGATAGCACAGATACGCAGTATTTT.

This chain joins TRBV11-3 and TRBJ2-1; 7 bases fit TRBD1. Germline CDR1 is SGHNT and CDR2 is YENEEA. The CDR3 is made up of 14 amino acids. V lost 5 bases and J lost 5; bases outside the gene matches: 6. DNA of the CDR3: TGTGCCAGCAGCCGGGACAGCCTAAACAATGAGCAGTTCTTC. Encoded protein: CASSRDSLNNEQFF.

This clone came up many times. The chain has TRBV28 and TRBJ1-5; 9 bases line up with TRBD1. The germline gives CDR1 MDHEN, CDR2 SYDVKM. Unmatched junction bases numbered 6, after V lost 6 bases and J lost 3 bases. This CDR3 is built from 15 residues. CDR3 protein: CASRRTGANNQPQHF. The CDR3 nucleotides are TGTGCCAGCAGGAGGACAGGGGCCAACAATCAGCCCCAGCATTTT. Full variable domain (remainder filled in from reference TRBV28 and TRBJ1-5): DVKVTQSSRYLVKRTGEKVFLECVQDMDHENMFWYRQDPGLGLRLIYFSYDVKMKEKGDIPEGYSVSREKKERFSLILESASTNQTSMYLCASRRTGANNQPQHFGDGTRLSIL.

CDR3 coding DNA: TGTGCCAGCGCTAGCGGGGGCACAGATACGCAGTATTTT. Translation gives CASASGGTDTQYF. The chain employs TRBV7-3 and TRBJ2-3; TRBD2 matches 9 bases. The CDR3 has 13 amino acids. V lost 8 bases and J lost 1; bases outside the gene matches: 1. Germline V CDR1 and CDR2: SGHTA, FQGTGA.

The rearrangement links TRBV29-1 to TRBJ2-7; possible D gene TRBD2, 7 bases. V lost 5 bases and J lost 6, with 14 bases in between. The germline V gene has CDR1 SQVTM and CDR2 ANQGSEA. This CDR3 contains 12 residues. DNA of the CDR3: TGCAGCGTTTCGGGGGGCATTTTCGAGCAGTACTTC. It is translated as CSVSGGIFEQYF.

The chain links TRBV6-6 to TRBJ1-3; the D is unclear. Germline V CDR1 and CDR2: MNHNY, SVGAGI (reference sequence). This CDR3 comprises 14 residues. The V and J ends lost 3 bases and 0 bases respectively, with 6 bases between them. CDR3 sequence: CASSYRGSGNTIYF. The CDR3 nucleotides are TGTGCCAGCAGTTATAGAGGCTCTGGAAACACCATATATTTT.

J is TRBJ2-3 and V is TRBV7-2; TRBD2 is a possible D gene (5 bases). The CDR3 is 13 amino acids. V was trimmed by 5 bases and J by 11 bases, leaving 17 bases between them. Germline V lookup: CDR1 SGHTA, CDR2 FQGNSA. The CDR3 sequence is CASSRIGQREQYF. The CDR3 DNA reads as TGTGCCAGCAGCCGCATAGGGCAACGGGAGCAGTATTTT.

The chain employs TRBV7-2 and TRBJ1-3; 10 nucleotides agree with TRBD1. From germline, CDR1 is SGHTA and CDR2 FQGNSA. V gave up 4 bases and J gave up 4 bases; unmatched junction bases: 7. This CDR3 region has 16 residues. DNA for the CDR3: TGTGCCAGCAGCTCCGGGACAGGGGCTGTCGGAAACACCATATATTTT. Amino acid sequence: CASSSGTGAVGNTIYF.

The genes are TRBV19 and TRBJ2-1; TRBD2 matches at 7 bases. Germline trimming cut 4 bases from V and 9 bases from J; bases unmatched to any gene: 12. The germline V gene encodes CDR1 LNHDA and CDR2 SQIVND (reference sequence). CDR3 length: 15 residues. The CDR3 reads CASSSGTTVFSEQFF. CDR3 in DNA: TGTGCCAGTAGTAGCGGGACTACCGTTTTCAGTGAGCAGTTCTTC.

DNA for the CDR3: TGTGCCAGCAGCTTTTCGCGGGAGTACAATGAGCAGTTCTTC. The encoded protein is CASSFSREYNEQFF. The V gene is TRBV7-9, the J gene TRBJ2-1; 7 bases fit TRBD2. V trimming: 3 bases; J trimming: 4 bases; junction bases outside the gene matches: 3. Germline V gene lookup returns CDR1 SEHNR and CDR2 FQNEAQ (reference sequence). The CDR3 sequence is 14 residues long.